This T cell receptor beta chain emerged from a study of cytomegalovirus exposure and HLA in healthy donors. The PCR employed 60 Vbeta primers together with 13 Jbeta primers. In the original analysis: Unique TCR beta chains totaled roughly 81 million in a later count, with approximately 10 million of them shared. The method was immunoSEQ multiplex PCR; TCRdb's version includes in-frame clones alone and lacks a portion of them. That table supplies the V and J calls and clone size; D and trimming were determined from the DNA. The data show fewer than 250,000 clones, about 80% seen once. Germline V gene data show CDR1 as KGHSH and CDR2 as LQKENI. The CDR3 sequence is 13 residues long. J was trimmed by 4 bases and V by 2 bases; bases with no gene match: 1.

The clonotype originates from a girl aged 10-17 years in good health and CMV-seronegative. The specimen was PBMCs. This chain links TRBV18 with TRBJ1-2; 7 bases line up with TRBD1. CDR3 sequence (DNA): TGTGCCAGCTCACCAGGACAGGCCTATGGCTACACCTTC. The encoded protein is CASSPGQAYGYTF.